This T cell receptor (beta chain) was found in a study of T-cell reconstitution after alpha-beta-depleted transplantation in children. Study-wide findings and caveats: Surviving recipient T cells and thymic progenitors accounted for the high day-60 TCRbeta diversity observed in some patients. Newly generated T cells supplied most T-cell counts and diversity one year post-transplant. Expanded clones from the graft, numbering several hundred, reportedly supplied alpha-beta T cells about two months after transplant.

Turning to this clonotype: What it binds is unknown.

CDR1 and CDR2 (germline): DFQATT, SNEGSKA (reference sequence). Trimming at V came to 3 bases and at J to 9 bases, leaving 15 bases not matched to a gene. The CDR3 runs to 16 residues. Researchers prepared the TCRbeta library using unique molecular identifiers, the study reports. TCRdb ran MiXCR on the PCR reads and lists one entry per CDR3 protein. The sample yields fewer than 450,000 distinct CDR3 sequences, roughly 16% seen once. Here the sequenced sample was PBMCs, mostly from graft donor cells, taken 360 days after TCRalphabeta/CD19-depleted stem cell transplant. The V call is TRBV20-1, the J call TRBJ2-1; 9 bases align to TRBD2. This TCR was sampled from a male patient between 2 and 9 years old who had a stem cell transplant for acute lymphoblastic leukemia, so the T cells may come from the graft donor. The CDR3 loop reads CSARDPSSGELGEQFF. DNA for the CDR3: TGCAGTGCTAGGGACCCCTCTAGCGGGGAGCTGGGTGAGCAGTTCTTC.